This TCR beta chain stems from a study of regulatory T cells in long-lasting Graves disease. Time point given: persistent/refractory GD, antithyroid drugs over 5 years with positive TRAb. RNA isolated from PBMCs was used to make the TCR library. This CDR3 has 15 residues. CDR1 SGHVS and CDR2 FNYEAQ come from the germline V gene. The V gene end was trimmed by 5 bases and the J gene end by 2 bases; junction bases not matched to a gene: 6. Overall study findings and caveats: Possibly, accuracy suffered from the small sample size.

Through Arm-PCR of CDR3 regions and iRepertoire HTBI primers, TCR beta libraries were built. TCRdb redid the calling of the multiplex PCR reads with MiXCR, one entry per CDR3 protein. The sample lists roughly 470,000 distinct CDR3 sequences, less than 25% occurring once. This clonotype has more than one count but fewer than ten. Its target is not known. Sequencing used peripheral blood mononuclear cells (PBMCs), obtained when the disease was refractory, from a patient treated with antithyroid drugs. The gene calls are TRBV7-6 and TRBJ2-7, with TRBD1 matching over 10 bases. This sequence was found in a female donor with Graves disease. CDR3 coding DNA: TGTGCCAGCAGCCTAGACAGGGGGCCAGCCTACGAGCAGTACTTC. Translation gives CASSLDRGPAYEQYF.